These 19 T cell receptor beta chains share one sample of origin, sequenced in a study of T cells after yellow fever vaccination. TCRdb re-analysed the 5' RACE reads in MiXCR, keeping a single row per CDR3 protein. The sample consists of a few hundred thousand distinct CDR3 sequences, around 10% of them appearing once. The sample here was PBMCs, taken on the day of the first yellow fever vaccination. These receptor sequences come from a young man who received the YFV17D yellow fever vaccine.

This clonotype was seen more than once but under ten times. The chain couples TRBV6-2 or TRBV6-3 to TRBJ1-4; 7 bases align to TRBD1. V was pared by 7 bases and J by 0 bases, with 5 bases of the junction left unmatched. Germline lookup yields CDR1 MNHEY and CDR2 SVGEGT. This CDR3 is built from 15 residues. The CDR3: CASTRDSATNEKLFF. DNA for the CDR3: TGTGCCAGCACCCGGGACAGTGCAACTAATGAAAAACTGTTTTTT.

This clonotype was picked up many times. The chain recombines TRBV5-1 with TRBJ2-1; possibly TRBD1 or TRBD2 for D (5 bases each). Germline V gene data show CDR1 as SGHRS and CDR2 as YFSETQ. CDR3 length equals 15 residues. V was cut by 2 bases and J by 3 bases, with 12 bases left in between. The CDR3 loop reads CASSLTGTDYNEQFF. The CDR3 DNA reads TGCGCCAGCAGCTTAACCGGGACGGACTACAATGAGCAGTTCTTC. The full variable domain, rest sourced from reference TRBV5-1 and TRBJ2-1, is KAGVTQTPRYLIKTRGQQVTLSCSPISGHRSVSWYQQTPGQGLQFLFEYFSETQRNKGNFPGRFSGRQFSNSRSEMNVSTLELGDSALYLCASSLTGTDYNEQFFGPGTRLTVL.

The rearrangement joins TRBV5-1 to TRBJ2-1, with 8 nucleotides matching TRBD1. Germline V gene data show CDR1 as SGHRS and CDR2 as YFSETQ. V lost 4 bases and J lost 5; bases outside the gene matches: 5. There are 14 residues in the CDR3. CDR3: CASSETGVDNEQFF. CDR3 coding DNA: TGCGCCAGCAGCGAGACAGGGGTCGACAATGAGCAGTTCTTC.

The sample holds a few counts of this clonotype. The V call is TRBV5-6, the J call TRBJ2-7, with TRBD1 matching 7 bases. CDR3 length: 13 residues. The ends lost 7 bases at V and 3 bases at J; junction bases unmatched: 7. Germline assignment: CDR1 SGHDT and CDR2 YYEEEE. DNA for the CDR3: TGTGCCAGCCTACGACAGGGAAGCTACGAGCAGTACGTC. Translation gives CASLRQGSYEQYV.

This clonotype appeared a few times. The gene calls are TRBV18 and TRBJ2-3; 7 nucleotides align to TRBD2. The germline CDR1 and CDR2 sequences are KGHSH and LQKENI. The CDR3 covers 15 residues. J gave up 9 bases and V 6 bases, and 15 bases lay outside the gene matches. CDR3 loop: CASSPASLGGLTQYF. In DNA, the CDR3 is TGTGCCAGCTCCCCCGCTAGTCTCGGGGGGTTGACGCAGTATTTT.

This clonotype turned up a few times. The chain links TRBV6-1 to TRBJ1-2; 7 nucleotides align to TRBD1. CDR1 and CDR2 from the germline V gene are MNHNS and SASEGT. The CDR3 loop spans 14 amino acids. The trim removed 4 bases at V and 8 bases at J, leaving 10 bases unmatched. The CDR3 loop is CASSVSPGGSGYTF. As DNA, the CDR3 is TGTGCCAGCAGTGTTTCTCCAGGGGGAAGCGGCTACACCTTC.

This clonotype was detected many times. The chain links TRBV7-9 to TRBJ2-5; no firm D call. V lost 5 bases to trimming and J lost 2 bases, with 12 bases between them. The length of the CDR3 is 14 residues. CDR1 SEHNR and CDR2 FQNEAQ come from the germline V gene (reference sequence). The CDR3 loop is CASSPDSVQETQYF. CDR3 DNA: TGTGCCAGCAGCCCTGACTCGGTACAAGAGACCCAGTACTTC.

As to this clonotype: The junction differs from germline at one of its ends, possibly a read error. V gene TRBV4-3 combines with J gene TRBJ1-1; tentatively, D is TRBD1 (6 bases). The CDR3 has 16 amino acids. CDR1 and CDR2 from the germline V gene are LGHNA and YSLEER. The DNA for the CDR3 is TGCGCCAGCAGCCAAGATTTGCACAGGGCTAACACTGAAGCCTTCTTT. Protein product: CASSQDLHRANTEAFF.

J is TRBJ2-1 and V is TRBV20-1, with 10 positions matching TRBD2. The germline gives CDR1 DFQATT, CDR2 SNEGSKA (reference sequence). The V gene end was trimmed by 5 bases and the J gene end by 9 bases; junction bases not matched to a gene: 10. The CDR3 extends over 14 amino acids. CDR3 sequence: CSAPLLAGSSEQFF. DNA of the CDR3: TGCAGTGCTCCCTTACTAGCGGGGTCGTCTGAGCAGTTCTTC.

The chain recombines TRBV6-2 or TRBV6-3 with TRBJ2-3; 8 nucleotides match TRBD2. V shed 0 bases, J shed 7 bases, and the junction held 12 bases outside the gene matches. The V gene's germline CDR1 is MNHEY and CDR2 SVGEGT. The CDR3 length is 17 residues. CDR3 amino acids: CASSYSLGLGHYYTQYF. The CDR3 coding sequence is TGTGCCAGCAGTTACTCTCTGGGACTAGGCCACTACTATACGCAGTATTTT.

There are a few counts of this clonotype. The chain is built from TRBV20-1 and TRBJ1-2; tentative D call: TRBD1 (5 bases). CDR1 DFQATT and CDR2 SNEGSKA come from the germline V gene (reference sequence). The V end lost 7 bases, the J end lost 0 bases, and 18 bases lay between the germline ends. The CDR3 is 15 amino acids. The CDR3, as DNA: TGCAGTGTATCGGAATGGGGGGAAGCTAACTATGGCTACACCTTC. Translation: CSVSEWGEANYGYTF.

This clonotype was seen only a few times. The chain is built from TRBV4-3 and TRBJ1-6, with D tentatively TRBD1 (5 bases). This CDR3 contains 18 residues. V gave up 3 bases and J gave up 1 base, with 16 bases separating them. CDR1 and CDR2 from the germline V gene are LGHNA and YSLEER. The CDR3 bases are TGCGCCAGCAGCCACCGTATTCAGGGTGGATCCTATAATTCACCCCTCCACTTT. Translating gives CASSHRIQGGSYNSPLHF.

This clonotype was found many times. The rearrangement uses TRBV7-6 and TRBJ2-5; D may match TRBD1 or TRBD2 (5 bases each). CDR1 SGHVS and CDR2 FNYEAQ come from the germline V gene. The V and J ends lost 3 bases and 1 base respectively, with 6 bases between them. This CDR3 region has 13 residues. The CDR3 here is CASSLGTQETQYF. The CDR3 coding sequence is TGTGCCAGCAGCTTGGGGACCCAAGAGACCCAGTACTTC.

This clonotype occurred a few times. This sequence joins TRBV18 and TRBJ2-1; TRBD2 agrees at 12 bases. The CDR3 covers 15 residues. V shed 4 bases, J shed 5 bases, and the junction held 3 bases outside the gene matches. CDR1 is KGHSH, CDR2 LQKENI, per germline. This chain's CDR3 is CASSRTSGVNNEQFF. The CDR3 region has the DNA TGTGCCAGCTCACGGACTAGCGGGGTTAACAATGAGCAGTTCTTC.

This clonotype has only a few counts. The rearrangement links TRBV2 to TRBJ2-7; TRBD1 aligns across 7 bases. The CDR3 is 14 residues long. V was pared by 7 bases and J by 6 bases, with 12 bases of the junction left unmatched. CDR1 is SNHLY, CDR2 FYNNEI, per germline. The CDR3 sequence: CASNRGGRIGEQYF. As DNA, the CDR3 is TGTGCCAGCAACAGGGGCGGCAGAATTGGCGAGCAGTACTTC.

The chain links TRBV7-2 to TRBJ1-1; tentatively, D is TRBD1 (5 bases). The CDR3 length is 13 residues. The V end was cut by 6 bases, the J end by 5 bases, with 13 bases between. CDR1 is SGHTA, CDR2 FQGNSA, per germline. The CDR3 DNA is TGTGCCAGCAGACAGGATAGGAGTACTGAAGCTTTCTTT. It encodes CASRQDRSTEAFF.

This clonotype was detected many times. This sequence joins TRBV5-4 and TRBJ2-2, with 9 nucleotides matching TRBD2. Germline CDR1 and CDR2: SGHNT and YYREEE (reference sequence). J gave up 4 bases and V 4 bases, and 5 bases lay outside the gene matches. This CDR3 is 15 amino acids long. For the CDR3, the DNA is TGTGCCAGCAGCAAAAGCGGGGGGTCCACCGGGGAGCTGTTTTTT. It codes for CASSKSGGSTGELFF.

The chain combines TRBV4-2 with TRBJ2-2; 11 positions agree with TRBD1. The CDR3 is 17 residues long. Trimming removed 1 base from V and 4 bases from J; junction bases left unmatched: 5. CDR1 LGHNA and CDR2 YNFKEQ come from the germline V gene. CDR3 sequence (DNA): TGTGCCAGCAGCCAAGTCTATGGACAGGGGGCCACCGGGGAGCTGTTTTTT. It yields the protein CASSQVYGQGATGELFF.

There are a few counts of this clonotype. The chain has TRBV5-1 and TRBJ2-7; no reliable D call. This CDR3 spans 14 amino acids. V lost 4 bases and J 6 bases, leaving 17 bases between the germline ends. CDR1 SGHRS and CDR2 YFSETQ come from the germline V gene. CDR3 region: CASSLGSYDGEQYF. DNA of the CDR3: TGCGCCAGCAGCCTAGGAAGTTACGACGGCGAGCAGTACTTC.